This T cell receptor (beta chain) came from a study of blood T cell repertoires in COVID-19. Study overall: The analysed material was cDNA or gDNA that came from T cells, B-cell-depleted T cells, or PBMCs.

Seattle enrolled patients during active infection and tracked them longitudinally. In the source study's methods: Reference gene primer amplification gave estimated nucleated cell counts. The protocol was immunoSEQ multiplex PCR, while the TCRdb copy is restricted to in-frame clones and leaves out a portion. V and J calls and clone size are those listed in that table; D and trimming were worked out from the DNA. The sample contains some 220,000 clones, 85% of which appear only once. Germline assignment: CDR1 LGHDT and CDR2 YNNKEL (reference sequence). The CDR3 is 16 residues long. Unmatched junction bases numbered 8, after V lost 6 bases and J lost 4 bases.

The TCR originated in a man in his forties or fifties with COVID-19, enrolled during active disease. This rearrangement joins TRBV3-1 (or the pseudogene TRBV3-2) to TRBJ2-6; 8 bases align to TRBD2. The source material was peripheral blood. CDR3 in amino acids: CASSRGGSTGANVLTF. DNA for the CDR3: TGTGCCAGCAGTCGGGGGGGTAGCACCGGGGCCAACGTCCTGACTTTC.